The clone carrying this T cell receptor beta chain was picked up many times. The junction does not match germline at one end; this may be a read error. Within a library made for alpha chains, this beta chain is off target, and its count is uninformative. Individually, TCR cDNA molecules were each labelled with a unique molecular identifier. TCRdb reprocessed the 5' RACE reads with MiXCR, giving one entry per CDR3 protein. The repertoire consists of 7,000 or so distinct CDR3 sequences, with approximately 6% occurring once and the leading ten covering approximately 10%. Time point specified: sample taken at primary tumor resection. Sequencing of whole RNA from tumor, nontumor lung or frozen PBMC involved no sorting. A total of about 73 untreated early-stage non-small cell lung cancer patients served as donors. This entry belongs to a study of spatial heterogeneity in lung cancer. The CDR3 covers 14 residues. Germline loops: CDR1 SGHRS, CDR2 YFSETQ.

This TCR derives from a female donor with early-stage non-small cell lung cancer. This chain joins TRBV5-1 and TRBJ2-2; TRBD1 aligns across 7 bases. The material sequenced was normal lung tissue next to the tumor, taken at surgery. This CDR3 reads CASSEGQQTGELFF. The CDR3 coding sequence is TGCGCCAGCAGCGAGGGACAGCAGACCGGCGAGCTGTTTTTT.